Below are 14 T cell receptor beta chains sequenced from a single sample in a study of cytomegalovirus exposure and HLA in healthy donors. PCR used 60 Vbeta primers and 13 Jbeta primers. The table came from immunoSEQ multiplex PCR; TCRdb's copy has only in-frame clones and leaves some out. The data show about 140,000 clones, with 70% to 90% seen just once and over 2% held by the top ten. The sample taken for sequencing was PBMCs. These TCRs come from a man in his fifties in good health and CMV-seronegative.

The genes are TRBV7-3 and TRBJ1-1; maybe TRBD1 (6 bases). Germline V gives CDR1 SGHTA, CDR2 FQGTGA. The V gene lost 6 bases and the J gene lost 1 base, with 12 bases spanning the gap. The CDR3 is 14 amino acids. In DNA form, the CDR3 reads TGTGCCAGCAGGCCGGGACACTCGAACACTGAAGCTTTCTTT. It is translated as CASRPGHSNTEAFF.

In nucleotides, the CDR3 is TGTGCCAGCAGCCCAATACAGGCTAGCGGGGGGATGAGAACAGATACGCAGTATTTT. Amino acid sequence: CASSPIQASGGMRTDTQYF. J is TRBJ2-3 and V is TRBV27; 11 nucleotides match TRBD2. Trimming at V came to 6 bases and at J to 3 bases, leaving 17 bases not matched to a gene. The CDR3 is made up of 19 amino acids. Germline V CDR1 and CDR2: MNHEY, SMNVEV (reference sequence).

The gene calls are TRBV2 and TRBJ1-5, with TRBD1 identical over 8 bases. This CDR3 has 15 amino acids. V lost 4 bases, J lost 4 bases, and 6 bases stayed unmatched. Germline V CDR1 and CDR2: SNHLY, FYNNEI. Here the CDR3 DNA reads TGTGCCAGCAGTGGGACAGGGCTTTCGAATCAGCCCCAGCATTTT. Translation: CASSGTGLSNQPQHF.

This chain connects TRBV29-1 to TRBJ2-7; TRBD2 agrees at 7 bases. After removal of 7 bases from V and 2 bases from J, the junction contained 8 bases not matched to a gene. The CDR3 is 13 amino acids. Per the germline V gene, CDR1 is SQVTM and CDR2 is ANQGSEA. The CDR3 protein is CSAVREAPYEQYF. The CDR3 coding sequence is TGCAGCGCCGTACGGGAGGCCCCCTACGAGCAGTACTTC.

This sequence joins TRBV28 and TRBJ1-5; tentatively, D is TRBD1 (5 bases). V gave up 1 base and J gave up 4 bases, with 14 bases separating them. Germline V gene data show CDR1 as MDHEN and CDR2 as SYDVKM. This CDR3 has 16 residues. CDR3 residues: CASSLSAQGRNQPQHF. DNA for the CDR3: TGTGCCAGCAGTTTATCCGCCCAGGGCAGGAATCAGCCCCAGCATTTT.

The genes are TRBV7-2 and TRBJ1-2, with D tentatively TRBD1 (5 bases). The CDR3 loop spans 14 amino acids. The V end lost 4 bases, the J end lost 4 bases, and 13 bases lay between the germline ends. The germline V gene encodes CDR1 SGHTA and CDR2 FQGNSA. The CDR3 region has the DNA TGTGCCAGCAGCTCCCAGGGTTCCGGCTATGGCTACACCTTC. This encodes CASSSQGSGYGYTF.

Notes on this clone: The junction departs from the called germline gene at one end, perhaps through a read error. This CDR3 is also generated by other DNA sequences in the sample. The chain joins TRBV10-3 to TRBJ1-2; D is ambiguous. Germline V gene sequence: CDR1 ENHRY, CDR2 SYGVKD. The CDR3 runs 17 residues. The CDR3 DNA follows: TGTGCCATCAGTGCCCACGGAGTCGACTCAGCTAACTATGGTTACACCTTC. Amino acids: CAISAHGVDSANYGYTF.

Only one count was recorded for this clone. The V and J genes are TRBV11-3 and TRBJ2-5, with a possible D match to TRBD2 (5 bases). CDR3 length equals 13 residues. The V end lost 3 bases, the J end lost 1 base, and 6 bases lay between the germline ends. In germline, CDR1 is SGHNT, CDR2 YENEEA. CDR3 amino acids: CASSFTSQETQYF. The CDR3, as DNA: TGTGCCAGCAGCTTCACTAGCCAAGAGACCCAGTACTTC. The full variable domain, with the rest looked up from reference TRBV11-3 and TRBJ2-5, is EAGVVQSPRYKIIEKKQPVAFWCNPISGHNTLYWYLQNLGQGPELLIRYENEEAVDDSQLPKDRFSAERLKGVDSTLKIQPAELGDSAVYLCASSFTSQETQYFGPGTRLLVL.

The chain couples TRBV7-2 to TRBJ2-3; a weak D match, TRBD2 (5 bases). V lost 5 bases and J lost 0, with 15 bases in between. The CDR3 contains 16 residues. The germline gives CDR1 SGHTA, CDR2 FQGNSA. CDR3 in DNA: TGTGCCAGCAGCCCCGATAGGCGCGGGAGCACAGATACGCAGTATTTT. Protein product: CASSPDRRGSTDTQYF.

The chain links TRBV13 to TRBJ1-4; a weak D match, TRBD1 (6 bases). Trimming stripped 5 bases from V and 8 bases from J, with 12 bases between. The CDR3 has 13 residues. Germline CDR1 PRHDT, CDR2 FYEKMQ (reference sequence). In nucleotides, the CDR3 is TGTGCCAGCAGCCCAGACAGGAGCGAAAAACTGTTTTTT. Its protein is CASSPDRSEKLFF.

The CDR3 region is CATSSGSVNNEQFF. In DNA form, the CDR3 reads TGTGCCACCTCTAGCGGGAGTGTAAACAATGAGCAGTTCTTC. V gene TRBV19 combines with J gene TRBJ2-1; the match to TRBD2 covers 10 bases. The V segment lost 10 bases and the J segment 5 bases; nucleotides outside the gene matches: 8. The CDR3 is made up of 14 amino acids. Germline CDR1 is LNHDA and CDR2 is SQIVND (reference sequence).

This clone appeared once. The rearrangement uses TRBV19 and TRBJ1-5; D might be TRBD1 (6 bases). V lost 4 bases, J lost 5 bases, and 24 bases lay in between. Germline assignment: CDR1 LNHDA and CDR2 SQIVND (reference sequence). The CDR3 has 18 amino acids. The CDR3 is CASSTRGTQGLLYQPQHF. The CDR3 bases are TGTGCCAGTAGTACGAGGGGGACACAGGGCCTCCTTTATCAGCCCCAGCATTTT. The variable domain in full, with the rest retrieved from reference TRBV19 and TRBJ1-5, is DGGITQSPKYLFRKEGQNVTLSCEQNLNHDAMYWYRQDPGQGLRLIYYSQIVNDFQKGDIAEGYSVSREKKESFPLTVTSAQKNPTAFYLCASSTRGTQGLLYQPQHFGDGTRLSIL.

The chain carries TRBV30 and TRBJ2-5, with 7 bases fitting TRBD1. CDR1 is GTSNPN and CDR2 is SVGIG in the germline V gene (reference sequence). Losses at the gene ends were 5 bases for V and 5 bases for J; bases not matched to a gene: 8. CDR3 length: 13 amino acids. CDR3 DNA: TGTGCCTGGCAAGAGACAGGGTTGGAGACCCAGTACTTC. Translating it yields CAWQETGLETQYF.

The J gene is TRBJ1-1, the V gene TRBV7-2, with 12 positions matching TRBD1. Trimming at V came to 3 bases and at J to 7 bases, leaving 6 bases not matched to a gene. CDR1 and CDR2 from the germline V gene are SGHTA and FQGNSA. This CDR3 contains 15 residues. This CDR3 is CASSFGGTGGIEAFF. The CDR3 DNA sequence: TGTGCCAGCAGCTTCGGCGGGACAGGGGGCATTGAAGCTTTCTTT.